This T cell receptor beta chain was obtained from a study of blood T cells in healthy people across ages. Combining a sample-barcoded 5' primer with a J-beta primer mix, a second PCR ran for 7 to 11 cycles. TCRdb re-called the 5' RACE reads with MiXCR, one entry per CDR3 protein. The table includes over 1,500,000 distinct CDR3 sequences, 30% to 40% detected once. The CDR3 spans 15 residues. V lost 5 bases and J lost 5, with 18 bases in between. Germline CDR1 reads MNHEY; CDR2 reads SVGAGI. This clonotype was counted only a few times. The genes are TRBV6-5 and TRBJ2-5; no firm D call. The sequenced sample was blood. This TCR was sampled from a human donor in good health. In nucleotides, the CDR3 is TGTGCCAGCAGTCACACTTTAGGAATAGGGGAGACCCAGTACTTC. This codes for CASSHTLGIGETQYF.